Included here is one TCR beta chain sequence, with context. Antigen unknown. Breast cancer patients provided tissue from their axillary draining lymph nodes. With 10 bases removed from V and 1 base from J, the gap between germline ends came to 23 bases. CDR3 size: 17 residues. The V gene's germline CDR1 is LNHDA and CDR2 SQIVND (reference sequence). TCRdb reanalysed the multiplex PCR reads using MiXCR and keeps one entry per CDR3 protein. The data contain 150,000 to 200,000 distinct CDR3 sequences, roughly a third of them singletons. The sample comes from a study of breast tumors, draining lymph nodes, adjacent tissues. Study outcomes and limitations: Compared with lymph nodes, tumors were less diverse; compared with nontumor tissue, more. Data only fit, rather than demonstrated, lymph node origin of most tumor T cells.

Sequenced material: axillary lymph node tissue. The rearrangement joins TRBV19 to TRBJ1-5; D remains unclear. The origin of this receptor is a female donor with breast cancer. Some clones in this sample may be carry-over from other donors' samples. CDR3 nucleotide sequence: TGTGCCATTGGTATAAGTCCCGTACAGAGCAGCAATCAGCCCCAGCATTTT. Protein sequence: CAIGISPVQSSNQPQHF.